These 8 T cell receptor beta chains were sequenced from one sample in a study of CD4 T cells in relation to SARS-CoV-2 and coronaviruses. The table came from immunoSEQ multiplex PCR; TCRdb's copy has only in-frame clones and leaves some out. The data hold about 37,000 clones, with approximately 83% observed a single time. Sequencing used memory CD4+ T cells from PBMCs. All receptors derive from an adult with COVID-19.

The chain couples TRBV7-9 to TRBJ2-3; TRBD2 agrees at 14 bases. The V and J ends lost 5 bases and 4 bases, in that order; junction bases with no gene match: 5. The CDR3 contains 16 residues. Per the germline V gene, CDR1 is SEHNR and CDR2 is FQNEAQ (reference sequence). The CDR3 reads CASSRGLAGVADTQYF. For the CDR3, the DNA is TGTGCCAGCAGCCGGGGACTAGCGGGAGTAGCAGATACGCAGTATTTT.

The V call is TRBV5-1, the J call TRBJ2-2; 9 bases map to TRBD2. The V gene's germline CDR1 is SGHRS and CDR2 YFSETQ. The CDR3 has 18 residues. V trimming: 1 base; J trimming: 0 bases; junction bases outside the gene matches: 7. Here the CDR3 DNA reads TGCGCCAGCAGCTTGCCCGTTAGCGGGGGCTCGAACACCGGGGAGCTGTTTTTT. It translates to CASSLPVSGGSNTGELFF.

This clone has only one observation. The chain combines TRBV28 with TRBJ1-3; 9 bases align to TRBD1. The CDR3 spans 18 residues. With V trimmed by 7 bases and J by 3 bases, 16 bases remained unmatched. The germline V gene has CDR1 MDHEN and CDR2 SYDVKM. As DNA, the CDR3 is TGTGCCAGCATTGGGGGACAGGGTGTACTCCAAGGTGGAAACACCATATATTTT. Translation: CASIGGQGVLQGGNTIYF.

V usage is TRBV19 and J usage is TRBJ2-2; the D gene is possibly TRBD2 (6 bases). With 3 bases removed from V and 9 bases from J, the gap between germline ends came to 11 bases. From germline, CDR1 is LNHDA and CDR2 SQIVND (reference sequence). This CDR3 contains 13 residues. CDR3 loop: CASSILGGRELFF. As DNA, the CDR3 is TGTGCCAGTAGTATTTTGGGGGGACGGGAGCTGTTTTTT. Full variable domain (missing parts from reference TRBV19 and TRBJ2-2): DGGITQSPKYLFRKEGQNVTLSCEQNLNHDAMYWYRQDPGQGLRLIYYSQIVNDFQKGDIAEGYSVSREKKESFPLTVTSAQKNPTAFYLCASSILGGRELFFGEGSRLTVL.

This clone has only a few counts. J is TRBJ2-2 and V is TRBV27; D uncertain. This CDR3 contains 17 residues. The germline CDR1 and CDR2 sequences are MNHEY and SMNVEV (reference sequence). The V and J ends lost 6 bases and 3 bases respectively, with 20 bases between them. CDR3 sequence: CASRQLQWQKHTGELFF. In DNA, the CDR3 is TGTGCCAGCAGACAACTTCAGTGGCAGAAGCACACCGGGGAGCTGTTTTTT.

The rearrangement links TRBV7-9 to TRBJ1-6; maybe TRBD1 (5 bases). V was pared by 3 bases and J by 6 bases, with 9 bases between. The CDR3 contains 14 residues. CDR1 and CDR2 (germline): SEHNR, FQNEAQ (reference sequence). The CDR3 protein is CASSFGGGNSPLHF. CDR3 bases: TGTGCCAGCAGCTTCGGGGGGGGTAATTCACCCCTCCACTTT.

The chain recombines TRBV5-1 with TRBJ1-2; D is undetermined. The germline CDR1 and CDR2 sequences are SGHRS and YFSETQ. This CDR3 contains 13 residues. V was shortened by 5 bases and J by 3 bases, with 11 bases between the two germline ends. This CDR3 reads CASSNGEDYGYTF. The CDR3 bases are TGCGCCAGCAGTAACGGGGAAGACTATGGCTACACCTTC.

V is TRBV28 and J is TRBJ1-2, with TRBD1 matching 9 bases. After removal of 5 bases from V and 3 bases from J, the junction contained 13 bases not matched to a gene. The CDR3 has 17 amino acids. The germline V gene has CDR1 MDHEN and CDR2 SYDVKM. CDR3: CASSPAGQGGTDYGYTF. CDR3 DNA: TGTGCCAGCAGTCCCGCGGGACAGGGAGGTACCGACTATGGCTACACCTTC.